This T cell receptor beta chain was found in a study of blood T cell repertoires in COVID-19. Across the whole study: T cells, B-cell-depleted T cells, or PBMCs supplied cDNA or gDNA.

V dropped 1 base and J dropped 0 bases, with 7 bases sitting between them. This CDR3 is 14 amino acids long. Germline lookup yields CDR1 SGHNT and CDR2 YENEEA. This table comes from immunoSEQ multiplex PCR, and its TCRdb copy is limited to in-frame clones, with some not included. Among approximately 130,000 clones, around 86% were seen once, and the ten largest hold more than 9.5%. This chain uses TRBV11-3 with TRBJ2-7, with unresolved D. The sample was peripheral blood. This TCR was recovered from a man aged 35 to 55 with active or convalescent COVID-19. DNA for the CDR3: TGTGCCAGCAGCTTAGGAGGCGGCTCCTACGAGCAGTACTTC. It codes for CASSLGGGSYEQYF. The full variable domain, its missing parts supplied by reference TRBV11-3 and TRBJ2-7, is EAGVVQSPRYKIIEKKQPVAFWCNPISGHNTLYWYLQNLGQGPELLIRYENEEAVDDSQLPKDRFSAERLKGVDSTLKIQPAELGDSAVYLCASSLGGGSYEQYFGPGTRLTVT.